This T cell receptor beta chain was obtained from a study of T cell responses to AZD1222 COVID-19 vaccine. Here immunoSEQ multiplex PCR was the method, and the copy in TCRdb shows in-frame clones only, minus some. The table lists some 150,000 clones, 90% to 95% of them singletons. Specimen: peripheral blood, collected on day 0 of MenACWY control vaccination. The receptor's source is an adult in good health.

The CDR3 coding sequence is TGTGCCAGCAGTGAAGCGCTCCCTGGGTCACAGTTCTTC. This codes for CASSEALPGSQFF. The gene calls are TRBV2 and TRBJ2-1; D ambiguous. This CDR3 has 13 residues. Germline V CDR1 and CDR2: SNHLY, FYNNEI. The V and J ends lost 0 bases and 13 bases respectively, with 13 bases between them.